The rows below give T cell receptor beta chains drawn from one sample of a study of T cell changes during pregnancy in multiple sclerosis. Sequencing was performed with immunoSEQ multiplex PCR; in TCRdb, only in-frame clones are kept and a portion is missing. The table lists 55,000 to 70,000 clones, 88% of them singletons. Sequenced material: CD4+ T cells from peripheral blood mononuclear cells, taken in the third trimester of pregnancy. The receptors were gathered from a female donor with multiple sclerosis, enrolled in a pregnancy study. CDR3s include the opening cysteine and the closing phenylalanine or tryptophan. Each record gives: D gene, V gene, J gene, clone size, CDR3 protein, CDR3 DNA. A D gene is named only where the DNA matches it firmly. For some rows the clone size is stated as once, few or many, or as a class when expanded; others skip it.

D gene: TRBD2
V gene: TRBV19
J gene: TRBJ2-3
clone size: .
CDR3 protein: CASSISTSSGHGDTQYF
CDR3 DNA: TGTGCCAGTAGTATCTCGACTAGCTCAGGGCACGGAGATACGCAGTATTTT

D gene: TRBD2
V gene: TRBV5-1
J gene: TRBJ2-5
clone size: .
CDR3 protein: CASRAREEGLKYF
CDR3 DNA: TGCGCCAGCAGAGCCCGGGAGGAGGGATTGAAGTACTTC

D gene: TRBD2
V gene: TRBV9
J gene: TRBJ2-5
clone size: .
CDR3 protein: CASSFGTSGKETQYF
CDR3 DNA: TGTGCCAGCAGCTTCGGGACTAGCGGGAAAGAGACCCAGTACTTC

D gene: .
V gene: TRBV4-2
J gene: TRBJ2-1
clone size: once
CDR3 protein: CASSTLGQYNEQFF
CDR3 DNA: TGTGCCAGCAGCACCCTGGGGCAGTACAATGAGCAGTTCTTC

D gene: TRBD2
V gene: TRBV7-2
J gene: TRBJ2-3
clone size: .
CDR3 protein: CASSLLRGVSTDTQYF
CDR3 DNA: TGTGCCAGCAGCTTACTGCGGGGGGTTAGCACAGATACGCAGTATTTT

D gene: TRBD2
V gene: TRBV19
J gene: TRBJ2-1
clone size: .
CDR3 protein: CASRLAGGNEQFF
CDR3 DNA: TGTGCCAGTAGATTAGCGGGGGGAAATGAGCAGTTCTTC

D gene: .
V gene: TRBV10-3
J gene: TRBJ2-3
clone size: .
CDR3 protein: CAIKDEGADTQYF
CDR3 DNA: TGTGCCATCAAAGACGAGGGTGCAGATACGCAGTATTTT

D gene: TRBD1
V gene: TRBV6-1
J gene: TRBJ1-1
clone size: .
CDR3 protein: CASSGREGAEAFF
CDR3 DNA: TGTGCCAGCAGTGGGCGGGAGGGGGCCGAAGCTTTCTTT

D gene: TRBD2
V gene: TRBV6-5
J gene: TRBJ2-7
clone size: .
CDR3 protein: CASSYSGTISYEQYF
CDR3 DNA: TGTGCCAGCAGTTACTCGGGGACTATCTCCTACGAGCAGTACTTC

D gene: TRBD1
V gene: TRBV10-2
J gene: TRBJ1-2
clone size: .
CDR3 protein: CASTSDRDRGYTF
CDR3 DNA: TGCGCCAGCACTTCTGACAGGGACCGTGGCTACACCTTC

D gene: .
V gene: TRBV25-1
J gene: TRBJ2-7
clone size: .
CDR3 protein: CASSDVAEWFGQYF
CDR3 DNA: TGTGCCAGCAGTGACGTAGCGGAGTGGTTCGGGCAGTACTTC

D gene: TRBD2
V gene: TRBV5-4
J gene: TRBJ2-3
clone size: .
CDR3 protein: CASSLRRLAGGWGTDTQYF
CDR3 DNA: TGTGCCAGCAGCTTGAGGAGACTAGCGGGGGGGTGGGGCACAGATACGCAGTATTTT

D gene: .
V gene: TRBV10-3
J gene: TRBJ2-3
clone size: .
CDR3 protein: CAISESGTDTQYF
CDR3 DNA: TGTGCCATCAGTGAATCGGGGACAGATACGCAGTATTTT

D gene: .
V gene: TRBV6-5
J gene: TRBJ1-2
clone size: .
CDR3 protein: CASSYSNGAYGYTF
CDR3 DNA: TGTGCCAGCAGTTATTCGAATGGAGCCTATGGCTACACCTTC

D gene: TRBD1
V gene: TRBV30
J gene: TRBJ1-5
clone size: .
CDR3 protein: CACGIRTGRRVNQPQHF
CDR3 DNA: TGTGCCTGTGGGATCCGGACAGGGAGACGAGTCAATCAGCCCCAGCATTTT

D gene: TRBD1
V gene: TRBV5-7
J gene: TRBJ1-5
clone size: .
CDR3 protein: CASSSLAPTGARDQPQHF
CDR3 DNA: TGTGCCAGCAGCTCATTAGCACCCACAGGGGCTAGGGATCAGCCCCAGCATTTT

D gene: .
V gene: TRBV5-5
J gene: TRBJ2-2
clone size: .
CDR3 protein: CASSLLGATGELFF
CDR3 DNA: TGTGCCAGCAGCTTGTTAGGGGCCACCGGGGAGCTGTTTTTT

D gene: TRBD1
V gene: TRBV7-9
J gene: TRBJ1-1
clone size: few
CDR3 protein: CASHYTGVNTEAFF
CDR3 DNA: TGTGCCAGCCACTATACAGGGGTGAACACTGAAGCTTTCTTT

D gene: TRBD1
V gene: TRBV5-6
J gene: TRBJ1-5
clone size: .
CDR3 protein: CASSLRTGNQPQHF
CDR3 DNA: TGTGCCAGCAGCCTAAGGACAGGGAATCAGCCCCAGCATTTT

D gene: TRBD2
V gene: TRBV18
J gene: TRBJ2-7
clone size: once
CDR3 protein: CASSGLAAYEQYF
CDR3 DNA: TGTGCCAGCTCTGGACTAGCCGCCTACGAGCAGTACTTC

D gene: .
V gene: TRBV2
J gene: TRBJ2-7
clone size: .
CDR3 protein: CASGQSQLAYEQYF
CDR3 DNA: TGTGCCAGTGGACAGTCACAACTGGCCTACGAGCAGTACTTC

D gene: .
V gene: TRBV6-6
J gene: TRBJ1-1
clone size: .
CDR3 protein: CASSPEGVNTEAFF
CDR3 DNA: TGTGCCAGCAGCCCGGAAGGGGTGAACACTGAAGCTTTCTTT

D gene: TRBD1
V gene: TRBV19
J gene: TRBJ1-5
clone size: .
CDR3 protein: CASSTQGSNQPQHF
CDR3 DNA: TGTGCCAGTAGTACACAGGGGAGCAATCAGCCCCAGCATTTT

D gene: .
V gene: TRBV19
J gene: TRBJ1-2
clone size: .
CDR3 protein: CASSSPGHLYGYTF
CDR3 DNA: TGTGCCAGTAGTAGTCCGGGACATCTCTATGGCTACACCTTC

D gene: .
V gene: TRBV28
J gene: TRBJ1-2
clone size: .
CDR3 protein: CASSLTLDGYTF
CDR3 DNA: TGTGCCAGCAGTCTAACTCTAGATGGCTACACCTTC

D gene: TRBD1
V gene: TRBV19
J gene: TRBJ2-2
clone size: .
CDR3 protein: CASIDRGNTGELFF
CDR3 DNA: TGTGCCAGCATAGACAGGGGGAACACCGGGGAGCTGTTTTTT

D gene: .
V gene: TRBV28
J gene: TRBJ2-7
clone size: .
CDR3 protein: CASTAREDEQYF
CDR3 DNA: TGTGCCAGCACGGCTAGAGAGGACGAGCAGTACTTC

D gene: TRBD2
V gene: TRBV29-1
J gene: TRBJ2-5
clone size: .
CDR3 protein: CSVERRGTSGGGQETQYF
CDR3 DNA: TGCAGCGTTGAGAGAAGAGGGACTAGCGGGGGGGGACAAGAGACCCAGTACTTC

D gene: TRBD1
V gene: TRBV27
J gene: TRBJ2-7
clone size: .
CDR3 protein: CASGGGTGVNEQYF
CDR3 DNA: TGTGCCAGCGGGGGCGGGACAGGGGTAAACGAGCAGTACTTC

D gene: TRBD2
V gene: TRBV27
J gene: TRBJ2-7
clone size: .
CDR3 protein: CASRGAYEQYF
CDR3 DNA: TGTGCCAGCCGGGGGGCCTACGAGCAGTACTTC

D gene: TRBD1
V gene: TRBV4-2
J gene: TRBJ1-6
clone size: .
CDR3 protein: CASSQGGRDRGNSPLHF
CDR3 DNA: TGTGCCAGCAGCCAAGGGGGGAGGGACAGGGGGAATTCACCCCTCCACTTT

D gene: TRBD2
V gene: TRBV11-1
J gene: TRBJ2-1
clone size: few
CDR3 protein: CASSDPSGASNEQFF
CDR3 DNA: TGTGCCAGCAGCGACCCTAGCGGGGCATCAAATGAGCAGTTCTTC

D gene: .
V gene: TRBV9
J gene: TRBJ1-3
clone size: .
CDR3 protein: CASSGQGSGNTIYF
CDR3 DNA: TGTGCCAGCAGCGGGCAGGGGTCCGGAAACACCATATATTTT

D gene: .
V gene: TRBV11-1
J gene: TRBJ1-3
clone size: .
CDR3 protein: CASSLLGGPGNTIYF
CDR3 DNA: TGTGCCAGCAGCTTACTAGGAGGGCCTGGAAACACCATATATTTT

D gene: .
V gene: TRBV18
J gene: TRBJ2-7
clone size: .
CDR3 protein: CASSPASYEQYF
CDR3 DNA: TGTGCCAGCTCACCTGCGTCCTACGAGCAGTACTTC

D gene: TRBD1
V gene: TRBV2
J gene: TRBJ1-3
clone size: .
CDR3 protein: CASSQGGSGNTIYF
CDR3 DNA: TGTGCCAGCAGCCAGGGGGGCTCTGGAAACACCATATATTTT

D gene: TRBD1
V gene: TRBV6-1
J gene: TRBJ2-7
clone size: .
CDR3 protein: CASSLNRGQGYEQYF
CDR3 DNA: TGTGCCAGCAGCTTAAACCGCGGACAGGGCTACGAGCAGTACTTC

D gene: TRBD2
V gene: TRBV11-3
J gene: TRBJ2-1
clone size: .
CDR3 protein: CASSPQEGLAGDEQFF
CDR3 DNA: TGTGCCAGCAGCCCGCAGGAAGGACTAGCGGGAGATGAGCAGTTCTTC

D gene: .
V gene: TRBV30
J gene: TRBJ1-2
clone size: .
CDR3 protein: CAWKGGNTGYTF
CDR3 DNA: TGTGCCTGGAAAGGGGGTAATACTGGCTACACCTTC

D gene: .
V gene: TRBV6-5
J gene: TRBJ2-5
clone size: .
CDR3 protein: CASSPSLNQETQYF
CDR3 DNA: TGTGCCAGCAGTCCCTCCCTAAACCAAGAGACCCAGTACTTC

D gene: TRBD2
V gene: TRBV18
J gene: TRBJ2-1
clone size: .
CDR3 protein: CASSSSSLPAGGVGEQFF
CDR3 DNA: TGTGCCAGCTCATCCTCATCCCTACCAGCGGGAGGGGTTGGTGAGCAGTTCTTC

D gene: .
V gene: TRBV5-1
J gene: TRBJ1-1
clone size: .
CDR3 protein: CASSTSGGGGTEAFF
CDR3 DNA: TGCGCCAGCAGCACCTCGGGGGGGGGCGGGACTGAAGCTTTCTTT

D gene: .
V gene: TRBV6-5
J gene: TRBJ1-1
clone size: .
CDR3 protein: CASALSESRRTFF
CDR3 DNA: TGTGCCAGCGCTTTGTCGGAGAGTAGACGGACTTTCTTT